The clone carrying this T cell receptor (beta chain) has just a few counts. The data stem from a study of beta chain features in type 1 diabetes. The study reverse transcribed the entire isolated RNA, so it sequenced expressed TCRB transcripts. The method was immunoSEQ multiplex PCR; TCRdb's version includes in-frame clones alone and lacks a portion of them. The table lists approximately 250,000 clones, 7.5% to 10% of them singletons. CDR1 is LGHNT, CDR2 FRNRAP, per germline. V shed 8 bases and J shed 6 bases, with 17 bases lying between them. The CDR3 loop spans 14 amino acids. CD45RO/CCR7/CD25/CD127/CD95/CD27 sorting isolated CD4+ naive, central memory, regulatory and stem cell-like memory cells.

Sequenced: naive CD4+ T cells from blood. This chain joins TRBV12-5 and TRBJ2-1; D is possibly TRBD2 (6 bases). The sequence derives from a woman under 30 in good health. The CDR3 protein is CASLVDLAFNEQFF. CDR3 coding DNA: TGTGCTAGTTTAGTGGATCTAGCGTTCAATGAGCAGTTCTTC.